This T cell receptor (beta chain) emerged from a study of blood T cell repertoires in COVID-19. Repertoires were generated with immunoSEQ multiplex PCR, while TCRdb's copy carries only in-frame clones and drops some. The profile covers 110,000 or so clones, with approximately 84% appearing a single time and approximately 7% taken by the ten largest. The CDR3 is 15 residues long. V dropped 5 bases and J dropped 1 base, with 14 bases sitting between them. Germline CDR1 is SGHVS and CDR2 is FQNEAQ. The sequencing sample was made of peripheral blood. The rearrangement joins TRBV7-8 to TRBJ1-1; D gene uncertain. The sequence came from a woman in her fifties or sixties with acute or convalescent COVID-19. CDR3: CASSPLQTANTEAFF. The DNA of the CDR3 is TGTGCCAGCAGCCCCCTTCAGACTGCGAACACTGAAGCTTTCTTT. Based on the CDR3 plus reference TRBV7-8 and TRBJ1-1, the full variable domain is GAGVSQSPRYKVAKRGQDVALRCDPISGHVSLFWYQQALGQGPEFLTYFQNEAQLDKSGLPSDRFFAERPEGSVSTLKIQRTQQEDSAVYLCASSPLQTANTEAFFGQGTRLTVV.